This T cell receptor (beta chain) emerged from a study of blood T cell repertoires in COVID-19 (dated by TCRdb to about 2020). Regarding the complete study: Samples covering the acute and convalescent phases of COVID-19 were provided by collaborators in the United States, Italy and Spain. The material from the prospective study consisted of cDNA or gDNA derived from T cells, B-cell-depleted T cells, or PBMCs. Subjects who had been exposed to COVID-19, were actively infected with it, or had recovered from it provided the deeply sampled blood TCRbeta repertoires that made up the dataset. The repertoires were released in a freely available public database meant as a resource for research on the immune response to SARS-CoV-2. Samples came from the ongoing ImmuneRACE study (first 160 participants) plus 1,254 subjects from 6 global collaborators. Nearly every sample came with metadata listing a de-identified subject ID, COVID-19 status, age in years and sex. Where available, HLA class I and class II types were obtained from metadata supplied by the sample provider rather than from assay-based typing.

TCRbeta CDR3 regions were amplified from genomic DNA using the immunoSEQ Assay, a bias-controlled multiplex PCR. In the paper's pipeline: The number of nucleated cells in each sample was estimated by amplification of reference gene primers within the assay. To quantify the absolute abundance of each unique TCRbeta CDR3 rearrangement, sequence reads were collapsed and filtered. For each sample, productive Simpson clonality was calculated as the square root of Simpson's diversity index over productive rearrangements. The table comes from immuneACCESS by way of TCRdb, which keeps in-frame sequences with V and J called. Part of the clones is missing from these tables; in studies checked, under half for an unresolved V gene and the rest for unknown reasons. Clone size and V and J calls were adopted from that table, with D and trimming inferred from the DNA. The sample profile shows some 200,000 clones; roughly 80% of them were found once. Approximately 1.4% of the sample belongs to the ten largest clones.

Participants in the prospective study were aged roughly 18 to 89 years, lived in under 30 United States geographic areas, and enrolled through a virtual design. To assign participants to cohorts, the prospective study relied on clinical history that participants themselves reported in a screening survey and a study questionnaire. Mobile phlebotomists in the prospective study collected whole blood, serum and a nasopharyngeal or oropharyngeal swab from every participant. Additional blood draws and questionnaires over an approximately two-month period could optionally be provided by prospective study participants. Before DNA extraction, prospective study blood samples were shipped either frozen or at room temperature. As regards this clone: The antigen it binds to is not known. There are no base qualities to consult, and no much larger clone falls within one base.

What the authors observed across the whole study: How much clinical and demographic metadata was included differed by source and by participant, and the metadata was provided uncurated.

Its CDR3 holds 14 amino acids, cysteine through phenylalanine. The CDR3 DNA has 42 bases and is translated from base 1. Looking up the germline V gene yields CDR1 MNHNS and CDR2 SASEGT. Unmatched junction bases come to 3, with V trimmed by 2 bases and J by 3 bases. The receptor was derived from a woman aged 40 to 50 with acute COVID-19. Material for sequencing was PBMCs or T cells enriched from blood (not recorded which). The chain was built from TRBV6-1 and TRBJ1-1, with 7 bases aligning to TRBD1. The DNA is TGTGCCAGCAGTGAAAGACAGGGAGACACTGAAGCTTTCTTT. This codes for CASSERQGDTEAFF.